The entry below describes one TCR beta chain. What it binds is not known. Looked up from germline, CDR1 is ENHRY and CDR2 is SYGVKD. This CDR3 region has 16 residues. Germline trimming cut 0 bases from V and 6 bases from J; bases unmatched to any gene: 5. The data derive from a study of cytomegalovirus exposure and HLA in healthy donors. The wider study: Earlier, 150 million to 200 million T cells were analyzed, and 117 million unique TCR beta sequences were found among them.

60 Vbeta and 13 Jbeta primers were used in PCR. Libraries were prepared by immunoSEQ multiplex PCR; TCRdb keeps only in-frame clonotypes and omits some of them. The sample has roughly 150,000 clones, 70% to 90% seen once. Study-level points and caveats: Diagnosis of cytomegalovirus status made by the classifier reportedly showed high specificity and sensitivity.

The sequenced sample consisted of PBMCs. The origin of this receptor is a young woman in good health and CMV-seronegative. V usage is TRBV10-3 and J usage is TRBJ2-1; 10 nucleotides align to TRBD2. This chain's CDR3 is CAISESRAGGPNEQFF. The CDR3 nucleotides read TGTGCCATCAGTGAGTCGAGAGCGGGGGGGCCCAATGAGCAGTTCTTC.